Included here is one T cell receptor beta chain sequence, with context. Trimming cost V 4 bases and J 10 bases, with 16 bases left between them. Germline V CDR1 and CDR2: KGHSH, LQKENI. CDR3 length: 13 amino acids. TCRdb's table, derived via immunoSEQ multiplex PCR, lists solely in-frame clones and lacks some. This table holds a few hundred thousand clones, around 80% found once. These data are taken from a study of blood T cell repertoires in COVID-19. The overall study: The United States, Italy and Spain provided the acute and convalescent COVID-19 samples.

V usage is TRBV18 and J usage is TRBJ1-2, with D possibly TRBD1 on 5 matching bases. This receptor was obtained from a man under 40 with acute COVID-19. The sample consisted of PBMCs or T cells enriched from blood (not recorded which). The CDR3 bases are TGTGCCAGCTCACTACCACAGGTCTACTACTACACCTTC. This encodes CASSLPQVYYYTF.